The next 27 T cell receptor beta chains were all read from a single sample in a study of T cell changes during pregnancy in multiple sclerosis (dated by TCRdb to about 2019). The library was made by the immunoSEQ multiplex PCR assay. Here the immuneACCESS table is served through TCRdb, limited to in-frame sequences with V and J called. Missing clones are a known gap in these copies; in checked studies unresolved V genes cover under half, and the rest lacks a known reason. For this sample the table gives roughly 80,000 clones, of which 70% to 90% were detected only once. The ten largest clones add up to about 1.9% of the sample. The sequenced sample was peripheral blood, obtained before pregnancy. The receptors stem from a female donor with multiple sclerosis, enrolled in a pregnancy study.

The CDR3 here is CASSPDRGRHNEQFF. CDR3 nucleotide sequence: TGCGCCAGCAGCCCCGACAGGGGTCGCCACAATGAGCAGTTCTTC. This chain uses TRBV4-3 with TRBJ2-1; TRBD1 matches at 8 bases. J lost 5 bases, V lost 4 bases, and 7 bases had no gene match. The germline V gene has CDR1 LGHNA and CDR2 YSLEER. This CDR3 is 15 amino acids long.

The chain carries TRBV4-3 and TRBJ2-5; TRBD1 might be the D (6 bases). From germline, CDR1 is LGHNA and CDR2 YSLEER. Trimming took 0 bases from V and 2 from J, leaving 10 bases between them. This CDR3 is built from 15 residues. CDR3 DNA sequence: TGCGCCAGCAGCCAAGATCTTAGGGGGCAAGAGACCCAGTACTTC. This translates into CASSQDLRGQETQYF.

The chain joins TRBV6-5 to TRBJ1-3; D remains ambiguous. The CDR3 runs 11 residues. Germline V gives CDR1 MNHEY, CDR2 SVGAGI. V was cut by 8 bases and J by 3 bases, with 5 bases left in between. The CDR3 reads CASSNGNTIYF. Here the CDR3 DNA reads TGTGCCAGCTCCAATGGAAACACCATATATTTT.

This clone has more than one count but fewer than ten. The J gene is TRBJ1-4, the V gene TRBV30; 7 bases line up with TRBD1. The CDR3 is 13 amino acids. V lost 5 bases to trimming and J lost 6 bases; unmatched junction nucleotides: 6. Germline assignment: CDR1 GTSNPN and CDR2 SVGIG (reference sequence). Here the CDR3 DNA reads TGTGCCTGGTCGGCAGGGGGTCATGAAAAACTGTTTTTT. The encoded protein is CAWSAGGHEKLFF.

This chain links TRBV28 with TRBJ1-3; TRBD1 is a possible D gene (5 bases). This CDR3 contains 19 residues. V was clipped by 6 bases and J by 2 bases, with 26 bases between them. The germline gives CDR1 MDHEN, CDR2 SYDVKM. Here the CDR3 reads CASRPPFGAGKSTGNTIYF. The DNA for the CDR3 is TGTGCCAGCAGGCCCCCATTTGGGGCAGGGAAGAGCACTGGAAACACCATATATTTT. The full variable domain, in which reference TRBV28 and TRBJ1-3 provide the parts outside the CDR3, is DVKVTQSSRYLVKRTGEKVFLECVQDMDHENMFWYRQDPGLGLRLIYFSYDVKMKEKGDIPEGYSVSREKKERFSLILESASTNQTSMYLCASRPPFGAGKSTGNTIYFGEGSWLTVV.

This chain's CDR3 is CASSVDRFGSEQYF. For the CDR3, the DNA is TGTGCCAGCAGTGTCGACAGGTTTGGGTCCGAGCAGTACTTC. The chain joins TRBV6-1 to TRBJ2-7; tentatively, D is TRBD1 (6 bases). CDR1 and CDR2 from the germline V gene are MNHNS and SASEGT. The CDR3 spans 14 residues. With 4 bases removed from V and 6 bases from J, the gap between germline ends came to 16 bases.

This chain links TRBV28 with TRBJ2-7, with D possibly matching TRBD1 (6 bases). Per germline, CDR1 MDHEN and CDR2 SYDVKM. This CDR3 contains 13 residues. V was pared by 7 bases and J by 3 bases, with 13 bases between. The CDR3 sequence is CASIKDRFYEQYF. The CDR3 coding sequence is TGTGCCAGCATTAAGGACAGATTCTACGAGCAGTACTTC.

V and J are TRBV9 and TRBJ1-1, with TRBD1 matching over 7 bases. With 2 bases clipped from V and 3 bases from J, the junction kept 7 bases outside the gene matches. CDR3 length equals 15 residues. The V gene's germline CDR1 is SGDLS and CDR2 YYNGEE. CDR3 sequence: CASSVDPGQHTEAFF. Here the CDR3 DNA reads TGTGCCAGCAGCGTCGACCCGGGACAGCACACTGAAGCTTTCTTT. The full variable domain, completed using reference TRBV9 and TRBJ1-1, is DSGVTQTPKHLITATGQRVTLRCSPRSGDLSVYWYQQSLDQGLQFLIQYYNGEERAKGNILERFSAQQFPDLHSELNLSSLELGDSALYFCASSVDPGQHTEAFFGQGTRLTVV.

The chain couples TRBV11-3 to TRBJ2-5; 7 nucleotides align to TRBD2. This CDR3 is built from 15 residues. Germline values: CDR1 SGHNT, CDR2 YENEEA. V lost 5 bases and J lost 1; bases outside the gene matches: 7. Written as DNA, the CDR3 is TGTGCCAGCAGCGAAGGGAGGGGCCCCCAAGAGACCCAGTACTTC. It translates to CASSEGRGPQETQYF.

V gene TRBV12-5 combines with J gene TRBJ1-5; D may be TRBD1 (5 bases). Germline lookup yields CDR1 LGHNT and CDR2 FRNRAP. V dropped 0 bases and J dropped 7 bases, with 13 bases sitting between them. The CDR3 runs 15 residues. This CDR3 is CASGLVDQGRQPQHF. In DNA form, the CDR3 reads TGTGCTAGTGGTTTGGTAGACCAGGGCAGGCAGCCCCAGCATTTT.

The chain's CDR3 is CASSSPSVRNQPQHF. DNA for the CDR3: TGTGCCAGCAGTTCGCCGTCGGTGCGCAATCAGCCCCAGCATTTT. The chain recombines TRBV28 with TRBJ1-5, with unresolved D. Germline CDR1 is MDHEN and CDR2 is SYDVKM. V gave up 4 bases and J gave up 2 bases, with 12 bases separating them. CDR3 length equals 15 residues.

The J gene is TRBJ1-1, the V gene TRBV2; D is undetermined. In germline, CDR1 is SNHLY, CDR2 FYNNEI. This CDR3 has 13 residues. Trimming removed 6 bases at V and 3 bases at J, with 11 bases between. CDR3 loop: CASRRETYTEAFF. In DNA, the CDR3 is TGTGCCAGCAGGAGGGAGACCTACACTGAAGCTTTCTTT.

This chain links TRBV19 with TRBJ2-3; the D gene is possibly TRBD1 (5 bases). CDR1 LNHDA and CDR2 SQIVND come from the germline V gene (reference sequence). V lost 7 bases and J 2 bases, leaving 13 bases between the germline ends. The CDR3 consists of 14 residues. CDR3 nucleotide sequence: TGTGCCAGTAATGTCGCAGGGCACACAGATACGCAGTATTTT. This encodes CASNVAGHTDTQYF.

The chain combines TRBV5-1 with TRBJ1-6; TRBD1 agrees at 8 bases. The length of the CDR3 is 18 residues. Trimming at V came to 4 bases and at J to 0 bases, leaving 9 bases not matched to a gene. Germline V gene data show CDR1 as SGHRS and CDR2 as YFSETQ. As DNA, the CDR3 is TGCGCCAGCAGCCGTGACAGGGGCCTTAACTCCTATAATTCACCCCTCCACTTT. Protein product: CASSRDRGLNSYNSPLHF.

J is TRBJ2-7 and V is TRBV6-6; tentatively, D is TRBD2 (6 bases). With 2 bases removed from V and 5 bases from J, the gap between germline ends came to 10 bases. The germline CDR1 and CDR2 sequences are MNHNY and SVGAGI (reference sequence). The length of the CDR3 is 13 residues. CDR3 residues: CASSYGGSHEQYF. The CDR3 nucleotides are TGTGCCAGCAGTTACGGGGGGTCCCACGAGCAGTACTTC.

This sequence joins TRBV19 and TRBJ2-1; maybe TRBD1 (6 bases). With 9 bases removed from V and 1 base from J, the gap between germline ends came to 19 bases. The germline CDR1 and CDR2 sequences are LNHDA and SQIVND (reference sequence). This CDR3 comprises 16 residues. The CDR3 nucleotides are TGTGCCAGAAACCCCGGACAGCCCAATTCCTACAATGAGCAGTTCTTC. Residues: CARNPGQPNSYNEQFF.

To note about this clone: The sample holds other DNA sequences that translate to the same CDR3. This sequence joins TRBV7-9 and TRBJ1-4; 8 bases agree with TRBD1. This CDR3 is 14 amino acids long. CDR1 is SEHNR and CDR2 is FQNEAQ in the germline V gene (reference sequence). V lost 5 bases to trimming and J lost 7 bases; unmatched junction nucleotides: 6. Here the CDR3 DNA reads TGTGCCAGCAGCCTGGGGCAGGGGGCTGAAAAACTGTTTTTT. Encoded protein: CASSLGQGAEKLFF. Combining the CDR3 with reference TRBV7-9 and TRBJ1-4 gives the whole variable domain DTGVSQNPRHKITKRGQNVTFRCDPISEHNRLYWYRQTLGQGPEFLTYFQNEAQLEKSRLLSDRFSAERPKGSFSTLEIQRTEQGDSAMYLCASSLGQGAEKLFFGSGTQLSVL.

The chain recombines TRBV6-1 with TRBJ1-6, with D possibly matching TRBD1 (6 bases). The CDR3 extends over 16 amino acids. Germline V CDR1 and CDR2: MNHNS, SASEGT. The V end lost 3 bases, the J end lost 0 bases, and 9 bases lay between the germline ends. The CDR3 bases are TGTGCCAGCAGTGAGGACAGTGCCTCCTATAATTCACCCCTCCACTTT. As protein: CASSEDSASYNSPLHF.

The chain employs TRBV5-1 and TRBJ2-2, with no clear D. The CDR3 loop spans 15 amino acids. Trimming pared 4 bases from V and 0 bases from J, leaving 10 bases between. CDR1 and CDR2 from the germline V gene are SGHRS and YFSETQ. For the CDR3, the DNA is TGCGCCAGCAGCCGGAGCGCCGCGAACACCGGGGAGCTGTTTTTT. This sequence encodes CASSRSAANTGELFF.

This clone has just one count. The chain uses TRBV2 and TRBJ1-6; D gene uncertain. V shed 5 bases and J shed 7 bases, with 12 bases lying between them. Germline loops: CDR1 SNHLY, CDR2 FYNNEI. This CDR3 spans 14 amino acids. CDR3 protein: CASSPGLWNSPLHF. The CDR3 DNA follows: TGTGCCAGCAGTCCGGGGTTGTGGAATTCACCCCTCCACTTT.

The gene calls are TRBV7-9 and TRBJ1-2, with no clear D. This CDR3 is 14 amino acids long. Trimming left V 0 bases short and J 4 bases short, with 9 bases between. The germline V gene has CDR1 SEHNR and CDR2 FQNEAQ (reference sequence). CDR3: CASSLAYAVYGYTF. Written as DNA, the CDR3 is TGTGCCAGCAGCTTAGCCTACGCCGTCTATGGCTACACCTTC.

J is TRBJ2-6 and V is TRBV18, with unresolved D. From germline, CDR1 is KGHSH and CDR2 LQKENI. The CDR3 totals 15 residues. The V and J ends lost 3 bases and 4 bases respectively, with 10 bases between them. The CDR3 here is CASSPSSGGANVLTF. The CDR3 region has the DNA TGTGCCAGCTCACCCTCGTCCGGGGGGGCCAACGTCCTGACTTTC.

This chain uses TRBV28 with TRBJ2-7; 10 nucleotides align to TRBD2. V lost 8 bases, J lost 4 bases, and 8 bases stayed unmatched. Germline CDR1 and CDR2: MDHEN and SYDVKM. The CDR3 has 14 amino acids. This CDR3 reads CASLAGDFRYEQYF. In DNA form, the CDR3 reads TGTGCCAGCCTAGCGGGGGACTTTAGGTACGAGCAGTACTTC.

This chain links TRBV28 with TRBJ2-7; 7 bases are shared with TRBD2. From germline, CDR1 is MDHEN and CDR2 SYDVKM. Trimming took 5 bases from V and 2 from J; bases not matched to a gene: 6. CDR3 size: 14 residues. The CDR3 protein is CASSAGVLPYEQYF. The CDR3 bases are TGTGCCAGCAGTGCGGGGGTTCTGCCCTACGAGCAGTACTTC.

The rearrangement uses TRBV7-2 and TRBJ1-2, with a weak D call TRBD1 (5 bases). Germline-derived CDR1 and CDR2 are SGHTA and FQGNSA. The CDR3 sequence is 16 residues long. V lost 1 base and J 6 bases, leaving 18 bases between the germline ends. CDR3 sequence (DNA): TGTGCCAGCAGCTTAGAGGGTCTGGGGAAAGGGGATGGCTACACCTTC. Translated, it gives CASSLEGLGKGDGYTF.

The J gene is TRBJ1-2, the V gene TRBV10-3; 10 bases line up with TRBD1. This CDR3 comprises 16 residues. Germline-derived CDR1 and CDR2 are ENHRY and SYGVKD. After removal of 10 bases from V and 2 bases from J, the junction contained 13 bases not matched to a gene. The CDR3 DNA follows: TGTGCCACCCGCAGAGGACAGGGGGTAGGAAACTATGGCTACACCTTC. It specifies CATRRGQGVGNYGYTF.

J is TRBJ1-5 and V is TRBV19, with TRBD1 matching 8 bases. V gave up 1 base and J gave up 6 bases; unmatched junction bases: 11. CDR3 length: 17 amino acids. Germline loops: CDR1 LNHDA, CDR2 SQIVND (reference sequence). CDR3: CASSIGGSGGGGQPQHF. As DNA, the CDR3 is TGTGCCAGTAGTATAGGGGGCTCAGGGGGCGGTGGTCAGCCCCAGCATTTT.